What follows are 26 T cell receptor beta chains derived from one specimen sequenced in a study of blood T cell repertoires in COVID-19. Sequencing was performed with immunoSEQ multiplex PCR; in TCRdb, only in-frame clones are kept and a portion is missing. The sample comprises roughly 200,000 clones, around 84% of which are singletons, and roughly a tenth rests with the top ten. Sequenced sample: peripheral blood. The receptors shown here come from a woman of 80 years or more with COVID-19, enrolled during active disease.

V usage is TRBV5-1 and J usage is TRBJ2-3; D possibly corresponds to TRBD1 (6 bases). V shed 4 bases and J shed 2 bases, with 17 bases lying between them. The germline V gene has CDR1 SGHRS and CDR2 YFSETQ. CDR3 length: 16 residues. The CDR3 nucleotides are TGCGCCAGCAGCCCGCCAACCACAGGGACCACAGATACGCAGTATTTT. It yields the protein CASSPPTTGTTDTQYF.

This rearrangement joins TRBV4-2 to TRBJ2-3; 11 bases fit TRBD2. From germline, CDR1 is LGHNA and CDR2 YNFKEQ. The CDR3 runs to 17 residues. V lost 1 base, J lost 6 bases, and 9 bases stayed unmatched. The chain's CDR3 is CASSQGEASGGQDTQYF. DNA for the CDR3: TGTGCCAGCAGCCAAGGAGAGGCTAGCGGGGGGCAGGATACGCAGTATTTT.

The rearrangement uses TRBV27 and TRBJ1-1, with 7 bases that match TRBD1. The CDR3 extends over 19 amino acids. The germline gives CDR1 MNHEY, CDR2 SMNVEV (reference sequence). The V gene end was trimmed by 7 bases and the J gene end by 0 bases; junction bases not matched to a gene: 20. CDR3 sequence reads: CASTPRSPGQTIMNTEAFF. CDR3 nucleotide sequence: TGTGCCAGCACCCCCAGAAGCCCGGGACAGACCATCATGAACACTGAAGCTTTCTTT.

The chain joins TRBV3-1 (or the pseudogene TRBV3-2) to TRBJ1-2; D is perhaps TRBD1 (6 bases). CDR3 length: 14 residues. The germline V gene has CDR1 LGHDT and CDR2 YNNKEL (reference sequence). V was shortened by 4 bases and J by 12 bases, with 21 bases between the two germline ends. Here the CDR3 reads CASSLGGGGAENTF. CDR3 sequence (DNA): TGTGCCAGCAGCCTCGGTGGCGGGGGCGCAGAAAACACCTTC.

This chain joins TRBV6-1 and TRBJ1-1; D not certain. Germline V gene lookup returns CDR1 MNHNS and CDR2 SASEGT. The CDR3 is 16 amino acids. The germline V and J ends were trimmed by 3 bases and 1 base, with 15 bases remaining between them. The CDR3 sequence: CASSDGSWWRNTEAFF. As DNA, the CDR3 is TGTGCCAGCAGTGACGGGTCATGGTGGAGGAACACTGAAGCTTTCTTT.

The chain carries TRBV7-2 and TRBJ2-3; D remains ambiguous. The CDR3 runs 14 residues. Germline loops: CDR1 SGHTA, CDR2 FQGNSA. With 1 base removed from V and 1 base from J, the gap between germline ends came to 6 bases. The DNA for the CDR3 is TGTGCCAGCAGCTTAGTGAGCGGCACAGATACGCAGTATTTT. Its translation is CASSLVSGTDTQYF.

For the CDR3, the DNA is TGTGCCAGCAGGGATGCCTTCCGGGGAGGAAACACCATATATTTT. It is translated as CASRDAFRGGNTIYF. The V gene is TRBV6-5, the J gene TRBJ1-3; no clear D gene. Germline CDR1 MNHEY, CDR2 SVGAGI. This CDR3 comprises 15 residues. V lost 6 bases, J lost 4 bases, and 16 bases lay in between.

CDR3 loop: CASSRGSLGTEAFF. DNA of the CDR3: TGTGCCAGCAGCCGAGGGTCCTTAGGCACTGAAGCTTTCTTT. The chain employs TRBV2 and TRBJ1-1; D gene ambiguous. Trimming shortened V by 6 bases and J by 4 bases, and 15 bases separated the two germline ends. Looked up from germline, CDR1 is SNHLY and CDR2 is FYNNEI. The CDR3 consists of 14 residues.

This clone has just one count. J is TRBJ1-4 and V is TRBV5-1; D is ambiguous. Trimming cost V 0 bases and J 5 bases, with 8 bases left between them. The CDR3 is 14 amino acids. Germline V gene sequence: CDR1 SGHRS, CDR2 YFSETQ. For the CDR3, the DNA is TGCGCCAGCAGCTTGGAACAGACCAATGAAAAACTGTTTTTT. It specifies CASSLEQTNEKLFF.

The chain employs TRBV19 and TRBJ2-1; unclear D gene. CDR3 length: 13 residues. The germline V gene encodes CDR1 LNHDA and CDR2 SQIVND (reference sequence). V lost 7 bases to trimming and J lost 4 bases, with 11 bases between them. The CDR3 region has the DNA TGTGCCAGTACCGAAGACAAATACAATGAGCAGTTCTTC. Protein product: CASTEDKYNEQFF.

This clone was recorded only once. The chain combines TRBV10-3 with TRBJ1-4; tentatively, D is TRBD1 (6 bases). Trimming stripped 0 bases from V and 6 bases from J, with 8 bases between. CDR3 size: 14 residues. CDR1 and CDR2 from the germline V gene are ENHRY and SYGVKD. DNA for the CDR3: TGTGCCATCAGTGAGTCGGCAGGGGATGAAAAACTGTTTTTT. Translating gives CAISESAGDEKLFF.

The rearrangement uses TRBV5-1 and TRBJ2-1; TRBD1 is a possible D gene (5 bases). V was trimmed by 4 bases and J by 3 bases, leaving 11 bases between them. CDR1 and CDR2 from the germline V gene are SGHRS and YFSETQ. The CDR3 consists of 14 residues. CDR3 DNA sequence: TGCGCCAGCAGCCTAACAACAGGCTACAATGAGCAGTTCTTC. Translating gives CASSLTTGYNEQFF.

This chain connects TRBV30 to TRBJ2-3; 7 bases line up with TRBD1. V lost 8 bases to trimming and J lost 0 bases; unmatched junction nucleotides: 11. CDR1 and CDR2 (germline): GTSNPN, SVGIG (reference sequence). The length of the CDR3 is 15 residues. CDR3 bases: TGTGCCCGTTCGGAGACAGGGTCTAGCACAGATACGCAGTATTTT. Its translation is CARSETGSSTDTQYF.

This sequence joins TRBV30 and TRBJ1-6; 8 positions agree with TRBD1. CDR1 and CDR2 from the germline V gene are GTSNPN and SVGIG (reference sequence). The CDR3 has 13 residues. V lost 5 bases to trimming and J lost 8 bases; unmatched junction nucleotides: 5. The CDR3 reads CAWGTGRDSPLHF. The CDR3 DNA follows: TGTGCCTGGGGGACAGGCCGGGATTCACCCCTCCACTTT.

The chain joins TRBV19 to TRBJ1-1, with no clear D. This CDR3 has 15 residues. Per the germline V gene, CDR1 is LNHDA and CDR2 is SQIVND (reference sequence). V gave up 2 bases and J gave up 4 bases, with 14 bases separating them. CDR3 nucleotides: TGTGCCAGTAGTATAATCGAGAGAGGCGGCACTGAAGCTTTCTTT. It codes for CASSIIERGGTEAFF.

V and J are TRBV2 and TRBJ1-2; D unclear. Per the germline V gene, CDR1 is SNHLY and CDR2 is FYNNEI. V was shortened by 3 bases and J by 9 bases, with 14 bases between the two germline ends. This CDR3 is 13 amino acids long. CDR3 nucleotide sequence: TGTGCCAGCAGTGAGGCGGTAGAACGGCGCTACACCTTC. Translating it yields CASSEAVERRYTF.

This rearrangement joins TRBV12-3 or TRBV12-4 to TRBJ1-5, with D unresolved. V gave up 7 bases and J gave up 3 bases, with 10 bases separating them. The CDR3 totals 13 residues. CDR3 nucleotide sequence: TGTGCCAGCACCGATCACACCAATCAGCCCCAGCATTTT. Translating gives CASTDHTNQPQHF.

The rearrangement uses TRBV28 and TRBJ1-1; the match to TRBD1 covers 7 bases. V lost 5 bases to trimming and J lost 0 bases; unmatched junction nucleotides: 6. Germline V gives CDR1 MDHEN, CDR2 SYDVKM. The CDR3 length is 15 residues. CDR3 DNA sequence: TGTGCCAGCAGTACCCCCGGGACAGTGAACACTGAAGCTTTCTTT. Translation: CASSTPGTVNTEAFF.

J is TRBJ1-1 and V is TRBV3-1 (or the pseudogene TRBV3-2); D is undetermined. Trimming cost V 2 bases and J 6 bases, with 13 bases left between them. CDR3 length: 14 residues. Germline values: CDR1 LGHDT, CDR2 YNNKEL (reference sequence). This CDR3 reads CASSQPSASPEAFF. DNA for the CDR3: TGTGCCAGCAGCCAACCCTCCGCCAGTCCTGAAGCTTTCTTT.

There are a few counts of this clone. The rearrangement links TRBV5-6 to TRBJ1-2; D unclear. The CDR3 is 12 residues long. Germline CDR1 reads SGHDT; CDR2 reads YYEEEE. The V gene lost 1 base and the J gene lost 8 bases, with 9 bases spanning the gap. The CDR3 DNA is TGTGCCAGCAGCTTGACGGGGAACGGCTACACCTTC. Translating gives CASSLTGNGYTF.

This clone was observed a few times. The chain uses TRBV5-1 and TRBJ1-1; unclear D gene. Germline V lookup: CDR1 SGHRS, CDR2 YFSETQ. The CDR3 has 13 amino acids. Trimming shortened V by 4 bases and J by 7 bases, and 14 bases separated the two germline ends. The CDR3 sequence is CASSMDGVIEAFF. As DNA, the CDR3 is TGCGCCAGCAGCATGGACGGGGTAATTGAAGCTTTCTTT.

The V gene is TRBV28, the J gene TRBJ2-5; D remains unclear. Germline V gives CDR1 MDHEN, CDR2 SYDVKM. Between the trimmed V and J ends, which lost 10 bases and 7 bases, there was a span of 16 bases. This CDR3 spans 12 amino acids. Here the CDR3 reads CATSGSKATQYF. The CDR3 DNA reads as TGTGCCACCTCAGGCAGTAAGGCGACCCAGTACTTC.

The chain employs TRBV5-5 and TRBJ1-6; TRBD1 might be the D (5 bases). CDR3 length equals 15 residues. Per germline, CDR1 SGHKS and CDR2 YYEKEE (reference sequence). The V end lost 0 bases, the J end lost 1 base, and 5 bases lay between the germline ends. This chain's CDR3 is CASSLGQSYNSPLHF. CDR3 bases: TGTGCCAGCAGCTTGGGACAGTCCTATAATTCACCCCTCCACTTT.

The chain uses TRBV7-9 and TRBJ2-1; 11 bases are shared with TRBD2. The V gene's germline CDR1 is SEHNR and CDR2 FQNEAQ (reference sequence). With 0 bases clipped from V and 0 bases from J, the junction kept 7 bases outside the gene matches. The CDR3 totals 19 residues. The CDR3: CASSLASSGGLSSYNEQFF. CDR3 DNA: TGTGCCAGCAGCTTAGCATCTAGCGGGGGGCTGAGCTCCTACAATGAGCAGTTCTTC.

The V call is TRBV6-5, the J call TRBJ1-5; D remains unclear. Trimming took off 5 bases at V and 3 bases at J, with 14 bases between the two ends. The CDR3 length is 15 residues. Per the germline V gene, CDR1 is MNHEY and CDR2 is SVGAGI. The CDR3 DNA is TGTGCCAGCAGTCTCGGGGTCCCCCTCAATCAGCCCCAGCATTTT. Protein sequence: CASSLGVPLNQPQHF.

The chain uses TRBV28 and TRBJ2-3; weak D call: TRBD2 (7 bases). CDR3 length equals 14 residues. Germline V gene sequence: CDR1 MDHEN, CDR2 SYDVKM. V was trimmed by 7 bases and J by 6 bases, leaving 17 bases between them. The CDR3 sequence is CASTRGGGRDTQYF. CDR3 in DNA: TGTGCCAGCACTAGAGGGGGGGGTAGGGATACGCAGTATTTT.